This T cell receptor beta chain was sequenced for a study of T-cell memory formation after mild COVID-19. At the level of the study: In these data, TCR clusters were largely donor specific. General study results and limits: There was a balanced CD4/CD8 profile in clones contracting day 15 to 85, and later expanders leaned CD4+. Several responding clones turned up in pre-infection memory, indicating that cross-reactive memory may have taken part.

cDNA libraries for TCR alpha and TCR beta, carrying sample barcodes and UMIs, came from 5'RACE with constant-segment primers. TCRdb recomputed calls from the 5' RACE reads with MiXCR, one row per CDR3 protein. The sample lists 390,000 or so distinct CDR3 sequences, 16% seen once, with roughly 21% in the top ten. Germline CDR1 is SNHLY and CDR2 is FYNNEI. The CDR3 runs 13 residues. V was clipped by 6 bases and J by 6 bases; unmatched bases: 6. This clonotype was seen many times. What it binds is unknown. This sequence originates from a man aged 18 to 29 who had mild COVID-19 (a few samples of this study predate the infection). Cell type and time point are not known. This chain links TRBV2 with TRBJ1-2; 8 bases line up with TRBD1. The sequencing input was PBMCs or a T cell subset sorted from them (not recorded which). DNA for the CDR3: TGTGCCAGCAGGAAGGACAGGGAGAATGGCTACACCTTC. Amino acids: CASRKDRENGYTF.